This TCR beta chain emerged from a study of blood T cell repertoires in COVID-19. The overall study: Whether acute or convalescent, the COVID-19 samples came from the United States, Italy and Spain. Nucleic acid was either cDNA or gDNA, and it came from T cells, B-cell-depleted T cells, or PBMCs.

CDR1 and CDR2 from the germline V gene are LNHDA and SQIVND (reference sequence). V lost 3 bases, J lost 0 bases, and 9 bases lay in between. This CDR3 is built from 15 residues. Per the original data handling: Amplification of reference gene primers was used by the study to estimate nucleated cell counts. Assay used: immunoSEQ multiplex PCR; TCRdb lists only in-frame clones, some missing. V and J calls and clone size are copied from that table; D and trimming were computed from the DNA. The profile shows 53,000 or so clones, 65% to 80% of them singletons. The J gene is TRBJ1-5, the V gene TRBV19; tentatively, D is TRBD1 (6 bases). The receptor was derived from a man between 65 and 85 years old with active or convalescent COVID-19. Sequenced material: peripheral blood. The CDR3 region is CASSITGHSNQPQHF. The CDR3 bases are TGTGCCAGTAGTATCACGGGACATAGCAATCAGCCCCAGCATTTT.